A selection of T cell receptor beta chains follows, all from one sample in a study of a mutant IDH1 vaccine in newly diagnosed glioma. These TCRs' antigens remain unknown. Generated by immunoSEQ multiplex PCR, the TCRdb table keeps only in-frame clones and is missing some. The sample shows 45,000 to 55,000 clones, about 81% of them seen only once. This sample comprised PBMCs, obtained from a glioma patient whose treatment included an IDH1 peptide vaccine. The source of these receptors is a woman in her 30s with glioma. Some clones in this sample may be carry-over from other donors' samples. CDR3s include the opening cysteine and the closing phenylalanine or tryptophan. D genes are given only for firm matches. Clone size, where shown, is once, few, many, or a class for clones that have expanded.

TRBJ2-2 | TRBV23-1 | - | TRBD1 | CASSQGGDRANTGELFF | TGCGCCAGCAGTCAAGGGGGAGACAGGGCAAACACCGGGGAGCTGTTTTTT
TRBJ2-2 | TRBV7-6 | - | - | CASSSRNTGELFF | TGTGCCAGCAGCTCCAGGAACACCGGGGAGCTGTTTTTT
TRBJ2-7 | TRBV27 | - | TRBD2 | CASSLSGGDEQYF | TGTGCCAGCAGTTTATCGGGGGGGGACGAGCAGTACTTC
TRBJ1-2 | TRBV4-2 | - | - | CASSQEGVYGYTF | TGTGCCAGCAGCCAAGAAGGGGTATATGGCTACACCTTC
TRBJ2-4 | TRBV6-1 | - | - | CASSAGAGVAKNIQYF | TGTGCCAGCAGTGCTGGGGCAGGCGTAGCCAAAAACATTCAGTACTTC
TRBJ2-1 | TRBV30 | - | - | CAWSAGLYNEQFF | TGTGCCTGGAGTGCGGGCCTCTACAATGAGCAGTTCTTC
TRBJ2-7 | TRBV5-5 | once | TRBD1 | CASSLLGGQGAHEQYF | TGTGCCAGCAGCTTGTTGGGGGGACAGGGGGCGCACGAGCAGTACTTC
TRBJ2-3 | TRBV6-6 | - | TRBD2 | CASRRETADTQYF | TGTGCCAGCAGGCGGGAGACAGCAGATACGCAGTATTTT
TRBJ1-2 | TRBV2 | - | - | CASSSTVQRIYGYTF | TGTGCCAGCAGTAGCACCGTACAGAGGATATATGGCTACACCTTC
TRBJ2-1 | TRBV4-2 | - | - | CASSHSVTVEQFF | TGTGCCAGCAGCCATTCCGTAACGGTGGAGCAGTTCTTC
TRBJ2-7 | TRBV30 | - | - | CAWSVGGSSYEQYF | TGTGCCTGGAGTGTCGGGGGAAGCTCCTACGAGCAGTACTTC
TRBJ1-1 | TRBV6-5 | - | - | CASSPGRPFTEAFF | TGTGCCAGCAGCCCTGGACGGCCCTTCACTGAAGCTTTCTTT
TRBJ2-7 | TRBV6-5 | - | TRBD1 | CASSSQPGQGSYEQYF | TGTGCCAGCAGTTCCCAGCCGGGACAGGGTTCCTACGAGCAGTACTTC
TRBJ1-5 | TRBV28 | - | - | CASRGRKDQPQHF | TGTGCCAGCCGTGGCCGGAAGGATCAGCCCCAGCATTTT
TRBJ2-7 | TRBV2 | - | - | CASRGFGGYEQYF | TGTGCCAGCAGGGGCTTTGGGGGCTACGAGCAGTACTTC
TRBJ1-2 | TRBV4-1 | once | - | CASSHPSEGRPLYGYTF | TGCGCCAGCAGCCACCCTAGTGAGGGACGGCCCCTCTATGGCTACACCTTC
TRBJ2-1 | TRBV5-1 | - | TRBD2 | CASSLEGLGFGEQFF | TGCGCCAGCAGCTTGGAAGGACTAGGATTCGGTGAGCAGTTCTTC
TRBJ1-4 | TRBV6-5 | - | TRBD1 | CASRLGTANEKLFF | TGTGCCAGCAGGCTCGGGACAGCAAATGAAAAACTGTTTTTT
TRBJ2-3 | TRBV6-1 | - | TRBD1 | CASSEHRGGGGTDTQYF | TGTGCCAGCAGTGAGCACAGGGGCGGAGGCGGCACAGATACGCAGTATTTT
TRBJ1-2 | TRBV28 | - | - | CASSSSGGPNYGYTF | TGTGCCAGCAGTTCCTCGGGGGGGCCTAACTATGGCTACACCTTC
TRBJ1-4 | TRBV30 | - | - | CAWSVEVFGKLFF | TGTGCCTGGAGTGTCGAAGTTTTCGGAAAACTGTTTTTT
TRBJ1-4 | TRBV30 | - | TRBD1 | CAWRSGTALFF | TGTGCCTGGAGGAGCGGGACAGCCTTGTTTTTT
TRBJ2-7 | TRBV7-9 | - | - | CASSLDMDYEQYF | TGTGCCAGCAGCTTAGACATGGACTACGAGCAGTACTTC